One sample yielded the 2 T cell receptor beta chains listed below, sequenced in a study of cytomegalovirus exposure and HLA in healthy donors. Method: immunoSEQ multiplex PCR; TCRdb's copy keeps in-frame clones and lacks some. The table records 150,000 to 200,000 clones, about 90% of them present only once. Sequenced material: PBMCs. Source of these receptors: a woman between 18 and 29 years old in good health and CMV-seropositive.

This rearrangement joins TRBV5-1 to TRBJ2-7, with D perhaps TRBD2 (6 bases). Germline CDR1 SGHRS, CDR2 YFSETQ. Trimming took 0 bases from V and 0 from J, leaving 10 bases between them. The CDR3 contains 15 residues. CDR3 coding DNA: TGCGCCAGCAGCTTGGACGCGGGAAGCTCCTACGAGCAGTACTTC. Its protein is CASSLDAGSSYEQYF.

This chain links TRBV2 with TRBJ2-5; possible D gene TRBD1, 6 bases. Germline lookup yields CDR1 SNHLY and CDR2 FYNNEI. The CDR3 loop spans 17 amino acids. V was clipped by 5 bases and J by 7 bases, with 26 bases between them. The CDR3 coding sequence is TGTGCCAGCAGTAGCAACAAGGGACAACCCCCCGTAGTGACCCAGTACTTC. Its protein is CASSSNKGQPPVVTQYF.